These 24 T cell receptor beta chains were sequenced from one sample in a study of OX40 agonist ivuxolimab in advanced cancers. This table comes from immunoSEQ multiplex PCR, and its TCRdb copy is limited to in-frame clones, with some not included. The sample lists 65,000 to 75,000 clones, roughly 84% occurring once. Specimen: CD4+ or CD8+ T cells sorted from blood, collected in a trial of the OX40 agonist ivuxolimab. These receptors were taken from an adult with an advanced solid tumor such as melanoma, head and neck, liver or kidney cancer.

CDR3 sequence: CASSLGHVEKLFF. Written as DNA, the CDR3 is TGTGCCAGCAGCTTAGGGCACGTTGAAAAACTGTTTTTT. The chain has TRBV7-9 and TRBJ1-4; D remains unclear. Germline V gene data show CDR1 as SEHNR and CDR2 as FQNEAQ (reference sequence). This CDR3 contains 13 residues. V was trimmed by 1 base and J by 7 bases, leaving 7 bases between them.

This clone was counted a single time. This rearrangement joins TRBV5-1 to TRBJ2-1; 8 nucleotides match TRBD2. The CDR3 is made up of 16 amino acids. The germline V gene has CDR1 SGHRS and CDR2 YFSETQ. The trim removed 4 bases at V and 7 bases at J, leaving 13 bases unmatched. CDR3 residues: CASSPASSGSWNEQFF. The CDR3 bases are TGCGCCAGCAGCCCGGCCTCAAGCGGGAGTTGGAATGAGCAGTTCTTC.

This clone was recorded only once. The chain couples TRBV9 to TRBJ2-7; perhaps TRBD1 as D (5 bases). Germline V gene sequence: CDR1 SGDLS, CDR2 YYNGEE. The CDR3 is 14 amino acids. Trimming pared 4 bases from V and 0 bases from J, leaving 11 bases between. CDR3 coding DNA: TGTGCCAGCAGCCCCCGACAGTACTCCTACGAGCAGTACTTC. It encodes CASSPRQYSYEQYF.

The CDR3 spells CASSAETNTEAFF. CDR3 bases: TGTGCCAGCAGCGCCGAGACGAACACTGAAGCTTTCTTT. The gene calls are TRBV7-9 and TRBJ1-1; D unresolved. CDR3 length: 13 amino acids. V was shortened by 5 bases and J by 1 base, with 8 bases between the two germline ends. Per germline, CDR1 SEHNR and CDR2 FQNEAQ (reference sequence). Full variable domain (outside the CDR3, taken from reference TRBV7-9 and TRBJ1-1): DTGVSQNPRHKITKRGQNVTFRCDPISEHNRLYWYRQTLGQGPEFLTYFQNEAQLEKSRLLSDRFSAERPKGSFSTLEIQRTEQGDSAMYLCASSAETNTEAFFGQGTRLTVV.

About this clone: This sample also contains other DNA sequences that code for the same CDR3. The rearrangement links TRBV4-1 to TRBJ1-3; no reliable D call. Trimming took 0 bases from V and 2 from J, leaving 5 bases between them. Germline assignment: CDR1 MGHRA and CDR2 YSYEKL. CDR3 size: 14 residues. Written as DNA, the CDR3 is TGCGCCAGCAGCCAAGAGGGAACTGGAAACACCATATATTTT. This translates into CASSQEGTGNTIYF.

This clone was counted a single time. The V and J genes are TRBV7-9 and TRBJ2-7; 10 bases line up with TRBD1. The junction had 9 bases not matched to a gene; V was cut back by 7 bases and J by 3 bases. The CDR3 covers 15 residues. Germline-derived CDR1 and CDR2 are SEHNR and FQNEAQ (reference sequence). The CDR3 loop is CASIQSRTGGYEQYF. The CDR3 DNA reads TGTGCCAGCATCCAGTCCAGGACAGGGGGCTACGAGCAGTACTTC.

This clone appeared a few times. V and J are TRBV9 and TRBJ2-1; no clear D gene. With 3 bases removed from V and 0 bases from J, the gap between germline ends came to 10 bases. From germline, CDR1 is SGDLS and CDR2 YYNGEE. The CDR3 extends over 15 amino acids. CDR3 bases: TGTGCCAGCAGCGAAACTTCCTTCTCCTACAATGAGCAGTTCTTC. Amino acids: CASSETSFSYNEQFF.

The chain is built from TRBV4-1 and TRBJ2-7, with D unresolved. The CDR3 loop spans 13 amino acids. V was pared by 4 bases and J by 3 bases, with 10 bases between. Germline values: CDR1 MGHRA, CDR2 YSYEKL. The CDR3 DNA reads TGCGCCAGCAGCCCGCAACGGCTCTACGAGCAGTACTTC. This encodes CASSPQRLYEQYF.

The J gene is TRBJ1-5, the V gene TRBV6-5; D uncertain. CDR3 length: 14 residues. Germline CDR1 reads MNHEY; CDR2 reads SVGAGI. Trimming shortened V by 1 base and J by 6 bases, and 10 bases separated the two germline ends. CDR3 in DNA: TGTGCCAGCAGTTACTGGGGTACGGGTCAGCCCCAGCATTTT. Translated, it gives CASSYWGTGQPQHF.

The chain recombines TRBV2 with TRBJ2-5; unclear D gene. Per the germline V gene, CDR1 is SNHLY and CDR2 is FYNNEI. This CDR3 spans 12 amino acids. Trimming cost V 3 bases and J 5 bases, with 7 bases left between them. Written as DNA, the CDR3 is TGTGCCAGCAGTGACCGCTTCGAGACCCAGTACTTC. Translated: CASSDRFETQYF. Variable domain in full (rest from reference TRBV2 and TRBJ2-5): EPEVTQTPSHQVTQMGQEVILRCVPISNHLYFYWYRQILGQKVEFLVSFYNNEISEKSEIFDDQFSVERPDGSNFTLKIRSTKLEDSAMYFCASSDRFETQYFGPGTRLLVL.

This sequence joins TRBV9 and TRBJ1-2, with D possibly matching TRBD1 (5 bases). In germline, CDR1 is SGDLS, CDR2 YYNGEE. The V gene lost 0 bases and the J gene lost 4 bases, with 13 bases spanning the gap. The CDR3 is 15 residues long. CDR3 amino acids: CASSVAGDVSYGYTF. Written as DNA, the CDR3 is TGTGCCAGCAGCGTAGCGGGGGACGTATCCTATGGCTACACCTTC.

The chain is built from TRBV18 and TRBJ2-3; the D gene is possibly TRBD2 (6 bases). Trimming cost V 2 bases and J 3 bases, with 9 bases left between them. Germline CDR1 is KGHSH and CDR2 is LQKENI. CDR3 size: 14 residues. The CDR3 DNA follows: TGTGCCAGCTCACCATTGGAGGGGACAGATACGCAGTATTTT. Translation gives CASSPLEGTDTQYF.

This clone was seen a single time. The chain combines TRBV19 with TRBJ1-5; D unclear. Germline values: CDR1 LNHDA, CDR2 SQIVND (reference sequence). This CDR3 has 15 residues. Trimming shortened V by 3 bases and J by 3 bases, and 12 bases separated the two germline ends. The DNA for the CDR3 is TGTGCCAGTAGTATCGTTGCCCTTCCCAATCAGCCCCAGCATTTT. Translated: CASSIVALPNQPQHF.

Note on this clone: Because the CDR3's place on the DNA is in doubt, the DNA is left out and the CDR3 is given as listed by TCRdb. Additional DNA sequences in this sample encode the identical CDR3. The gene calls are TRBV10-3 and TRBJ1-6. The V gene's germline CDR1 is ENHRY and CDR2 SYGVKD. The CDR3 totals 16 residues, both ends included. The CDR3 spells CAISESWGVGNSPLHF.

This rearrangement joins TRBV7-2 to TRBJ1-2; a possible D gene is TRBD1 (5 bases). The germline V gene encodes CDR1 SGHTA and CDR2 FQGNSA. V shed 0 bases and J shed 4 bases, with 15 bases lying between them. This CDR3 is 16 amino acids long. CDR3 residues: CASSLAAGQAGYGYTF. The CDR3 DNA is TGTGCCAGCAGCTTAGCAGCAGGGCAGGCCGGCTATGGCTACACCTTC. The entire variable domain, with the rest obtained from reference TRBV7-2 and TRBJ1-2, is as follows: GAGVSQSPSNKVTEKGKDVELRCDPISGHTALYWYRQSLGQGLEFLIYFQGNSAPDKSGLPSDRFSAERTGGSVSTLTIQRTQQEDSAVYLCASSLAAGQAGYGYTFGSGTRLTVV.

The chain carries TRBV10-3 and TRBJ1-2; maybe TRBD1 (6 bases). With 1 base removed from V and 8 bases from J, the gap between germline ends came to 14 bases. The CDR3 length is 14 residues. Germline V gives CDR1 ENHRY, CDR2 SYGVKD. The CDR3 region is CAISELAGARGYTF. CDR3 nucleotides: TGTGCCATCAGTGAGTTAGCAGGGGCACGGGGCTACACCTTC.

The chain links TRBV29-1 to TRBJ2-6; possibly TRBD1 for D (5 bases). The CDR3 runs 16 residues. Germline CDR1 SQVTM, CDR2 ANQGSEA. V was clipped by 2 bases and J by 0 bases, with 11 bases between them. CDR3 sequence: CSVETGLGSGANVLTF. The CDR3 DNA reads TGCAGCGTTGAAACAGGTTTAGGCTCTGGGGCCAACGTCCTGACTTTC.

V gene TRBV7-3 combines with J gene TRBJ1-6, with D possibly TRBD1 on 6 matching bases. The V gene lost 2 bases and the J gene lost 7 bases, with 6 bases spanning the gap. The CDR3 sequence is 13 residues long. The germline gives CDR1 SGHTA, CDR2 FQGTGA. CDR3 protein: CASSLGQNSPLHF. CDR3 DNA sequence: TGTGCCAGCAGCTTAGGACAGAATTCACCCCTCCACTTT.

The J gene is TRBJ1-2, the V gene TRBV28; D possibly corresponds to TRBD1 (5 bases). V was shortened by 6 bases and J by 6 bases, with 14 bases between the two germline ends. Germline V gene lookup returns CDR1 MDHEN and CDR2 SYDVKM. This CDR3 comprises 13 residues. The CDR3 nucleotides read TGTGCCAGCAGCCCAGTGGGGGAACATGGCTACACCTTC. Protein: CASSPVGEHGYTF.

The chain uses TRBV9 and TRBJ2-1, with D perhaps TRBD1 (5 bases). The V gene's germline CDR1 is SGDLS and CDR2 YYNGEE. CDR3 length equals 18 residues. V was clipped by 0 bases and J by 7 bases, with 23 bases between them. CDR3: CASSVGGDPRDPRNEQFF. The CDR3 region has the DNA TGTGCCAGCAGCGTAGGCGGAGACCCCAGGGATCCACGTAATGAGCAGTTCTTC.

In this sample, this clone turned up once. The chain employs TRBV4-2 and TRBJ2-1; 8 bases match TRBD2. CDR3 length: 17 amino acids. CDR1 is LGHNA, CDR2 YNFKEQ, per germline. V lost 3 bases to trimming and J lost 7 bases; unmatched junction nucleotides: 14. This CDR3 reads CASSHYLGGALLNEQFF. CDR3 in DNA: TGTGCCAGCAGCCATTATCTCGGGGGGGCCCTTTTAAATGAGCAGTTCTTC.

The rearrangement uses TRBV5-1 and TRBJ1-1, with D unclear. CDR1 is SGHRS, CDR2 YFSETQ, per germline. The V and J ends lost 6 bases and 11 bases respectively, with 14 bases between them. The CDR3 runs 11 residues. This CDR3 is CASTSGYMAFF. The DNA for the CDR3 is TGCGCCAGCACCTCGGGGTACATGGCTTTCTTT.

The J gene is TRBJ1-6, the V gene TRBV7-9; unclear D gene. The CDR3 runs 14 residues. V was pared by 4 bases and J by 5 bases, with 9 bases between. Germline V gives CDR1 SEHNR, CDR2 FQNEAQ (reference sequence). The CDR3: CASSSKTNNSPLHF. The CDR3, as DNA: TGTGCCAGCAGCTCCAAGACAAATAATTCACCCCTCCACTTT.

The DNA for the CDR3 is TGTGCCAGCAGCTTACAGGGAATTCATCAGCCCCAGCATTTT. This translates into CASSLQGIHQPQHF. The chain is built from TRBV5-5 and TRBJ1-5; weak D call: TRBD1 (6 bases). V was shortened by 2 bases and J by 5 bases, with 11 bases between the two germline ends. CDR3 length: 14 residues. CDR1 is SGHKS and CDR2 is YYEKEE in the germline V gene (reference sequence).